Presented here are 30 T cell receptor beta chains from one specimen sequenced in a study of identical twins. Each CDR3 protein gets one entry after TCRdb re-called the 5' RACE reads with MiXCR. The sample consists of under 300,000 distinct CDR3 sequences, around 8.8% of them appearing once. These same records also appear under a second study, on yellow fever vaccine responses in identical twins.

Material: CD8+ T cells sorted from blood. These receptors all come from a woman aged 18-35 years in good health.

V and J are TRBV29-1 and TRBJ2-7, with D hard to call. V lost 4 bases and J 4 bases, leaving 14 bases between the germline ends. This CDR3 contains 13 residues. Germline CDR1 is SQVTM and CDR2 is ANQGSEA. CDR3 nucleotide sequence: TGCAGCGTTGTTAGTCCGTTAGGTTACGAGCAGTACTTC. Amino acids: CSVVSPLGYEQYF.

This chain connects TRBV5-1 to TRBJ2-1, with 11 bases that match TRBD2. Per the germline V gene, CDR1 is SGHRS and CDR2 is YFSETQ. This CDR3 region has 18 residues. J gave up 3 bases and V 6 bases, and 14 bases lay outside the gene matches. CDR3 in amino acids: CASTEIAGGPRVYNEQFF. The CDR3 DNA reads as TGCGCCAGCACAGAAATAGCGGGAGGGCCAAGAGTCTACAATGAGCAGTTCTTC.

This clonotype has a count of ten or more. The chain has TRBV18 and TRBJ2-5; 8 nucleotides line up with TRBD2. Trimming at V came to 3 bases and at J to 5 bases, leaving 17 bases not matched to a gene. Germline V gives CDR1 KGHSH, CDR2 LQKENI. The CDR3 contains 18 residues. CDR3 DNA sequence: TGTGCCAGCTCACCCGAAACAAGGACTAGCTTTAATGGGGAGACCCAGTACTTC. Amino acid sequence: CASSPETRTSFNGETQYF.

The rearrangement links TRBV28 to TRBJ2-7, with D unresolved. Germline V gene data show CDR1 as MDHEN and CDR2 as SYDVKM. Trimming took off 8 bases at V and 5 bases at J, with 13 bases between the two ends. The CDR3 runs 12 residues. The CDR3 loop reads CASVTADHEQYF. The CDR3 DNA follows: TGTGCCAGCGTTACGGCCGACCACGAGCAGTACTTC.

DNA of the CDR3: TGCAGCGTTGGCACCCAGGGAACTGAAGCTTTCTTT. The encoded protein is CSVGTQGTEAFF. The gene calls are TRBV29-1 and TRBJ1-1, with a tentative D call TRBD1 (5 bases). The CDR3 length is 12 residues. Looked up from germline, CDR1 is SQVTM and CDR2 is ANQGSEA. Deletions cut 4 bases from V and 5 bases from J, with 11 bases between.

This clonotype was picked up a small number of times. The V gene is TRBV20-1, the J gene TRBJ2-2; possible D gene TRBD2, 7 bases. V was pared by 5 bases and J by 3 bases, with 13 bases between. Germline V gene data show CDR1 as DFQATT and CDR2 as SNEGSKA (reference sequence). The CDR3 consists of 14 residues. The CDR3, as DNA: TGCAGTGCTCCGCGAGGGGGGGACACCGGGGAGCTGTTTTTT. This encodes CSAPRGGDTGELFF.

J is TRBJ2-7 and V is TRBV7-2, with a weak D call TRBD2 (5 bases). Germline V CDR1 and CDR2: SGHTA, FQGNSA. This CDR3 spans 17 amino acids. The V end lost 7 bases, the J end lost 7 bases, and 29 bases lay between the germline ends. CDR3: CASTPTPASSLVYEQYF. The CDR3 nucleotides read TGTGCCAGCACTCCCACCCCGGCTAGCTCCCTCGTGTATGAGCAGTACTTC.

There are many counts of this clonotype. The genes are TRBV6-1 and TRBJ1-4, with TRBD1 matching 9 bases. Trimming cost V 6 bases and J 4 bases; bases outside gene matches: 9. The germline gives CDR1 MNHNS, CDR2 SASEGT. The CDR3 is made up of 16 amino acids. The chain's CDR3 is CASSPAPGQGNEKLFF. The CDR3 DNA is TGTGCCAGCAGCCCCGCCCCGGGACAGGGTAATGAAAAACTGTTTTTT.

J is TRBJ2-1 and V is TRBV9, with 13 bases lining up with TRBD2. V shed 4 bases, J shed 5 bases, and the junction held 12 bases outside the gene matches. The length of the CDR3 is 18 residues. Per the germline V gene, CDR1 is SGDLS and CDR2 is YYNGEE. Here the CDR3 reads CASSSGLAGAEPNNEQFF. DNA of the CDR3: TGTGCCAGCAGCAGCGGACTAGCGGGGGCGGAACCAAACAATGAGCAGTTCTTC.

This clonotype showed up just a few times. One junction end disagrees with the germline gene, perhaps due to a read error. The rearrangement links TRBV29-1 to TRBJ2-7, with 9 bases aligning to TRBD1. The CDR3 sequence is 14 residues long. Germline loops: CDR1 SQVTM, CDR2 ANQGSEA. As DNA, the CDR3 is TGCAGCGTTGAAGGGACAGGGGTCTCCAACGAGCAGTACTTC. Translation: CSVEGTGVSNEQYF.

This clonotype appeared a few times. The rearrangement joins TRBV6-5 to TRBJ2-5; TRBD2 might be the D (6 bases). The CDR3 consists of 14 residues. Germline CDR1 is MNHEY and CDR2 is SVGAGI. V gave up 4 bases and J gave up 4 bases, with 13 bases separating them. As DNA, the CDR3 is TGTGCCAGCAGTTCCAGAGGGGAGGCAGAGACCCAGTACTTC. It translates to CASSSRGEAETQYF.

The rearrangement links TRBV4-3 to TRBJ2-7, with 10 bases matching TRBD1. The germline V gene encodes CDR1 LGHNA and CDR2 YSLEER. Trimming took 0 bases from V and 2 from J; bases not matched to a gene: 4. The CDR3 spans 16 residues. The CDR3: CASSQDLGQGAYEQYF. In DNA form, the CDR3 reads TGCGCCAGCAGCCAAGATCTAGGACAGGGGGCCTACGAGCAGTACTTC.

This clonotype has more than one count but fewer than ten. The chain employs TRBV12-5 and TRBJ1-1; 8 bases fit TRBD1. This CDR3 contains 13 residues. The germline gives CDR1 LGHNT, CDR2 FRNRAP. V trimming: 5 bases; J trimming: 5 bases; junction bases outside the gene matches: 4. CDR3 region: CASGPGGWTEAFF. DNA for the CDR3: TGTGCTAGTGGTCCAGGGGGCTGGACTGAAGCTTTCTTT.

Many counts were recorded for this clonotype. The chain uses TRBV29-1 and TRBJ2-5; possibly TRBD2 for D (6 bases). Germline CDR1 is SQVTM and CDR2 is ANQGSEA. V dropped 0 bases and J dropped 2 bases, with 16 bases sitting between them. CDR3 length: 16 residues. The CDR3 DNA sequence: TGCAGCGTTGAAGAAGGGACTGCGTTATCTCAAGAGACCCAGTACTTC. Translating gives CSVEEGTALSQETQYF.

Here the CDR3 DNA reads TGTGCCAGCAGTTATGGGGAGCAGTACTTC. This sequence encodes CASSYGEQYF. This chain uses TRBV6-2 or TRBV6-3 with TRBJ2-7, with D unresolved. The CDR3 contains 10 residues. Trimming left V 3 bases short and J 7 bases short, with 4 bases between. Germline V gene sequence: CDR1 MNHEY, CDR2 SVGEGT.

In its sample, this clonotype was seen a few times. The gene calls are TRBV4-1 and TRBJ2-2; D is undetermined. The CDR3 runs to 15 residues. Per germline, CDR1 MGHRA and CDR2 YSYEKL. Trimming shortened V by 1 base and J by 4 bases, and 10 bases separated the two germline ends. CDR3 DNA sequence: TGCGCCAGCAGCCAAGCGCTCCAGAGCACCGGGGAGCTGTTTTTT. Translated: CASSQALQSTGELFF.

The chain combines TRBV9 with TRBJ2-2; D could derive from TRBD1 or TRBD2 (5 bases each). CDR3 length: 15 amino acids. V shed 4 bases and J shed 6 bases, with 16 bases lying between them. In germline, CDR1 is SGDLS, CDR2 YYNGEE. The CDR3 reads CASSPLQGPAGELFF. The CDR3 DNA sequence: TGTGCCAGCAGCCCCCTGCAGGGACCAGCCGGGGAGCTGTTTTTT. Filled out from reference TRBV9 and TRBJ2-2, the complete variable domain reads DSGVTQTPKHLITATGQRVTLRCSPRSGDLSVYWYQQSLDQGLQFLIQYYNGEERAKGNILERFSAQQFPDLHSELNLSSLELGDSALYFCASSPLQGPAGELFFGEGSRLTVL.

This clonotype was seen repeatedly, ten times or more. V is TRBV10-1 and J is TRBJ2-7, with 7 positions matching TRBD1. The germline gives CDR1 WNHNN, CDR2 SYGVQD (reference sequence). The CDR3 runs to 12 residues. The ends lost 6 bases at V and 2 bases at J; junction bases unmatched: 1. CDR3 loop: CASSGQAYEQYF. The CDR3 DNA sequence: TGCGCCAGCAGCGGACAGGCCTACGAGCAGTACTTC.

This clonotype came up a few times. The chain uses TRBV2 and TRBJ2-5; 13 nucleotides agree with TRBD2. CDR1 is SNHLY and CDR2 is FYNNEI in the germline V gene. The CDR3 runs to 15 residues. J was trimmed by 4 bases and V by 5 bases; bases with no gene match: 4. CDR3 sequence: CASSSTSGGGETQYF. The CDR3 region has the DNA TGTGCCAGCAGTAGTACTAGCGGGGGGGGAGAGACCCAGTACTTC. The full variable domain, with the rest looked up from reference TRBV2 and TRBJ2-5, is EPEVTQTPSHQVTQMGQEVILRCVPISNHLYFYWYRQILGQKVEFLVSFYNNEISEKSEIFDDQFSVERPDGSNFTLKIRSTKLEDSAMYFCASSSTSGGGETQYFGPGTRLLVL.

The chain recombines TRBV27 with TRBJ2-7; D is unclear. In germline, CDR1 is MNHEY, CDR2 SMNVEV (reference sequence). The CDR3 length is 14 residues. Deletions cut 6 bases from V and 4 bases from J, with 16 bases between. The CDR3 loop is CASSPVSVLYEQYF. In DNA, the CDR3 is TGTGCCAGCAGCCCAGTCTCAGTCCTTTACGAGCAGTACTTC.

The CDR3 DNA follows: TGTGCCAGCAGTTACTCGACGACAGGTTTGAACACTGAAGCTTTCTTT. It specifies CASSYSTTGLNTEAFF. This chain uses TRBV6-2 or TRBV6-3 with TRBJ1-1, with a possible D match to TRBD1 (6 bases). This CDR3 is 16 amino acids long. CDR1 is MNHEY, CDR2 SVGEGT, per germline. V was cut by 0 bases and J by 0 bases, with 11 bases left in between.

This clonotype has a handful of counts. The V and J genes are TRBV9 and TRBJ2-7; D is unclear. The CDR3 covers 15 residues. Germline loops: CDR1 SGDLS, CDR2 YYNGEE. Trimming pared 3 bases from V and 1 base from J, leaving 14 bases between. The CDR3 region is CASSEGNLPSYEQYF. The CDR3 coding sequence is TGTGCCAGCAGCGAAGGGAACCTACCGTCCTACGAGCAGTACTTC.

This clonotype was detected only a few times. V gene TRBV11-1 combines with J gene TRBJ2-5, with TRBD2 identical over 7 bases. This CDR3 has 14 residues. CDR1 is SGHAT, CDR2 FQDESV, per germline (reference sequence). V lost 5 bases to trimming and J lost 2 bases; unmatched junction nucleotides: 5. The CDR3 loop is CASSRWGGQETQYF. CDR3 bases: TGTGCCAGCAGCCGTTGGGGGGGGCAAGAGACCCAGTACTTC.

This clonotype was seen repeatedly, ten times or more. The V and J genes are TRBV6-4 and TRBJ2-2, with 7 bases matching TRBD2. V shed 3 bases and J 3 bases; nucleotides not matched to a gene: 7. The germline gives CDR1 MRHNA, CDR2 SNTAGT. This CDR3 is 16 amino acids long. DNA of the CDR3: TGTGCCAGCAGTGATACGGCTAGCGGCGACACCGGGGAGCTGTTTTTT. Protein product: CASSDTASGDTGELFF.

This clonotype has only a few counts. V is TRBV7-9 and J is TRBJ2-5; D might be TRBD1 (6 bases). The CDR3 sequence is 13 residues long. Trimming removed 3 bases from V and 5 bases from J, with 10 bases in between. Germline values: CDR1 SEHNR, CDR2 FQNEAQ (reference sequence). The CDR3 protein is CASSFTGSETQYF. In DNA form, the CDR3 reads TGTGCCAGCAGCTTCACAGGGTCGGAGACCCAGTACTTC. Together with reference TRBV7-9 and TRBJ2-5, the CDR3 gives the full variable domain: DTGVSQNPRHKITKRGQNVTFRCDPISEHNRLYWYRQTLGQGPEFLTYFQNEAQLEKSRLLSDRFSAERPKGSFSTLEIQRTEQGDSAMYLCASSFTGSETQYFGPGTRLLVL.

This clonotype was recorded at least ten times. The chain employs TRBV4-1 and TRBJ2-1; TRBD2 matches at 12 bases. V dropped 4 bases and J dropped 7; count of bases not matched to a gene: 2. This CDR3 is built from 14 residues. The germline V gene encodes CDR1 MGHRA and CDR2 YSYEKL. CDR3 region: CASSPSGRDNEQFF. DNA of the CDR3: TGCGCCAGCAGCCCTAGCGGGAGGGATAATGAGCAGTTCTTC.

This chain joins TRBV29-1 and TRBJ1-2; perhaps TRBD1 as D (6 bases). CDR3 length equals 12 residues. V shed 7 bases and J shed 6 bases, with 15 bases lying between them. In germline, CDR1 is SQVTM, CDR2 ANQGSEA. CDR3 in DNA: TGCAGCGGTACACAGGGTATAGATGGCTACACCTTC. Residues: CSGTQGIDGYTF.

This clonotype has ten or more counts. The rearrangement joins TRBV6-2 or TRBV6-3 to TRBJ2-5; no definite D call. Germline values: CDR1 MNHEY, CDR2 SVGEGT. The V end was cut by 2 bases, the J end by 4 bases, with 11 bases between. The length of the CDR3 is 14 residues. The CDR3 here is CASSYPIEGETQYF. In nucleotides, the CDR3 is TGTGCCAGCAGTTACCCAATTGAAGGAGAGACCCAGTACTTC.

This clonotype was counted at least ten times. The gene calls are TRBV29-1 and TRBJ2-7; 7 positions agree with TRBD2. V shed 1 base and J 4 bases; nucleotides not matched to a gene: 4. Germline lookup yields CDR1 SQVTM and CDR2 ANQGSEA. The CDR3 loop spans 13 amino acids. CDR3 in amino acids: CSVEGTSAYEQYF. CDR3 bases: TGCAGCGTTGAAGGGACTAGTGCGTACGAGCAGTACTTC.

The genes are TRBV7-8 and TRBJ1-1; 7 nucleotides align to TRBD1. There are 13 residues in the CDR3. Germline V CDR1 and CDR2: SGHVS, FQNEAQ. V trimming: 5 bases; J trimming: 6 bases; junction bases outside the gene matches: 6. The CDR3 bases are TGTGCCAGCAGCGCGGGGACAGACCCTGAAGCTTTCTTT. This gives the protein CASSAGTDPEAFF.